This T cell receptor (beta chain) is drawn from a study of CD8+ T cells in alopecia areata. On the study more broadly: The drug, oral tofacitinib, was given to treated patients at 5 to 10 mg twice daily.

This CDR3 has 15 amino acids. Trimming removed 4 bases at V and 8 bases at J, with 16 bases between. Germline-derived CDR1 and CDR2 are SGHNT and YYREEE (reference sequence). After isolation, RNA underwent reverse transcription to generate cDNA as the sequencing template. Data came from immunoSEQ multiplex PCR; TCRdb stores just in-frame clones and leaves some out. The table lists 150,000 to 250,000 clones, 58% of them singletons. Indicated treatment: oral pan-JAK inhibitor, 5-10 mg twice daily. General study results and limits: Normal scalp had lower clonality than lesional scalp, with alopecia totalis/universalis lesions showing this most strongly.

This clone was seen a few times. Its antigen is still unknown. This clonotype was obtained from a human donor with alopecia areata. The chain carries TRBV5-4 and TRBJ1-6, with no clear D. The material was CD4+ T cells sorted from blood, obtained at week 24, from a patient treated with tofacitinib. The CDR3 is CASSPGEVSDSPLHF. The CDR3 DNA reads as TGTGCCAGCAGCCCCGGCGAGGTTTCGGATTCACCCCTCCACTTT.